A single sample is the source of the 3 T cell receptor beta chains below, sequenced in a study of PD-1 blockade in classical Hodgkin lymphoma. Relapse after autologous stem cell transplantation occurred in every patient, and brentuximab vedotin exposure varied. Produced via immunoSEQ multiplex PCR; TCRdb's table is partial and in-frame only. The sample lists 20,000 to 30,000 clones; around 80% were seen once. This specimen consisted of peripheral blood mononuclear cells (PBMCs), obtained before the second cycle of nivolumab. These receptors originate from a human donor with classical Hodgkin lymphoma.

The chain has TRBV28 and TRBJ2-2, with 10 bases fitting TRBD2. Per the germline V gene, CDR1 is MDHEN and CDR2 is SYDVKM. The CDR3 is 17 amino acids. V was pared by 6 bases and J by 0 bases, with 7 bases of the junction left unmatched. CDR3 region: CASSSAAGGPNTGELFF. The CDR3 DNA reads TGTGCCAGCAGCTCCGCAGCGGGAGGGCCGAACACCGGGGAGCTGTTTTTT.

V gene TRBV6-5 combines with J gene TRBJ1-6; D call uncertain. The CDR3 has 15 residues. The V end was cut by 2 bases, the J end by 5 bases, with 10 bases between. Germline V gene lookup returns CDR1 MNHEY and CDR2 SVGAGI. The CDR3 here is CASSYRSTNNSPLHF. The DNA for the CDR3 is TGTGCCAGCAGTTACCGGTCAACTAATAATTCACCCCTCCACTTT.

This chain joins TRBV2 and TRBJ2-2; 8 bases agree with TRBD2. The CDR3 has 18 residues. V lost 6 bases to trimming and J lost 1 base; unmatched junction nucleotides: 13. The germline CDR1 and CDR2 sequences are SNHLY and FYNNEI. The CDR3: CASSDGLANFKNTGELFF. CDR3 bases: TGTGCCAGCAGCGATGGACTAGCCAACTTTAAGAACACCGGGGAGCTGTTTTTT.